These T cell receptor beta chains were read from a single sample in a study of blood T cell repertoires in COVID-19. Sequencing used immunoSEQ multiplex PCR; TCRdb keeps in-frame clones, though not all of them. The data contain some 400,000 clones, more than 75% of them seen just once; the ten biggest clones take up approximately 2.5%. Material for sequencing was peripheral blood. The source of these receptors is a woman in her sixties or seventies with COVID-19, enrolled during active disease. CDR3s include the opening cysteine and the closing phenylalanine or tryptophan. A D gene is named only where the DNA matches it firmly. Clone size is shown for a subset of rows, as once, few, many or a class of expanded clone.

cdr3_aa: CASSRRWEQYF; cdr3_nt: TGTGCCAGCAGCCGGAGGTGGGAGCAGTACTTC; v_call: TRBV12-3/TRBV12-4; j_call: TRBJ2-7; clone_size: once; d_call: -
cdr3_aa: CASSATEGLEAFF; cdr3_nt: TGCGCCAGCAGTGCGACCGAGGGCCTTGAAGCTTTCTTT; v_call: TRBV4-1; j_call: TRBJ1-1; clone_size: many; d_call: -
cdr3_aa: CASSQGYGLVTDTQYF; cdr3_nt: TGTGCCAGCAGCCAAGGCTACGGGTTAGTCACAGATACGCAGTATTTT; v_call: TRBV3-1/TRBV3-2; j_call: TRBJ2-3; clone_size: -; d_call: -
cdr3_aa: CASSFQSGGAIGELFF; cdr3_nt: TGTGCCAGCAGTTTTCAAAGCGGGGGGGCCATCGGGGAGCTGTTTTTT; v_call: TRBV7-6; j_call: TRBJ2-2; clone_size: -; d_call: TRBD2
cdr3_aa: CASSFTGLNQPQHF; cdr3_nt: TGTGCCAGCAGCTTTACGGGTCTCAATCAGCCCCAGCATTTT; v_call: TRBV7-2; j_call: TRBJ1-5; clone_size: -; d_call: -
cdr3_aa: CASSPWTGGGQPQHF; cdr3_nt: TGTGCCAGCAGTCCGTGGACAGGGGGCGGTCAGCCCCAGCATTTT; v_call: TRBV27; j_call: TRBJ1-5; clone_size: -; d_call: TRBD1
cdr3_aa: CASSQANSGANVLTF; cdr3_nt: TGCGCCAGCAGCCAAGCTAACTCTGGGGCCAACGTCCTGACTTTC; v_call: TRBV4-1; j_call: TRBJ2-6; clone_size: -; d_call: -
cdr3_aa: CASSLVAPGGYGNTIYF; cdr3_nt: TGTGCCAGCAGCTTGGTAGCCCCAGGGGGCTACGGAAACACCATATATTTT; v_call: TRBV5-4; j_call: TRBJ1-3; clone_size: -; d_call: TRBD1
cdr3_aa: CASSTRDIPYEQYF; cdr3_nt: TGCGCCAGCAGCACACGGGACATCCCCTACGAGCAGTACTTC; v_call: TRBV5-1; j_call: TRBJ2-7; clone_size: -; d_call: -
cdr3_aa: CASSTTSGGSYNEQFF; cdr3_nt: TGTGCCAGCAGTACGACTAGCGGGGGCTCCTACAATGAGCAGTTCTTC; v_call: TRBV27; j_call: TRBJ2-1; clone_size: -; d_call: TRBD2
cdr3_aa: CASSLPTVSGNTIYF; cdr3_nt: TGTGCCAGCAGTCTTCCCACGGTCTCTGGAAACACCATATATTTT; v_call: TRBV28; j_call: TRBJ1-3; clone_size: -; d_call: -
cdr3_aa: CASSLVGQPQHF; cdr3_nt: TGTGCCAGCAGTTTAGTCGGTCAGCCCCAGCATTTT; v_call: TRBV28; j_call: TRBJ1-5; clone_size: -; d_call: -
cdr3_aa: CASSLQGSNQPQHF; cdr3_nt: TGTGCCAGCAGCCTACAGGGGTCCAATCAGCCCCAGCATTTT; v_call: TRBV13; j_call: TRBJ1-5; clone_size: -; d_call: TRBD1
cdr3_aa: CASGRQSTTDTQYF; cdr3_nt: TGTGCCAGCGGTCGACAGAGCACGACAGATACGCAGTATTTT; v_call: TRBV2; j_call: TRBJ2-3; clone_size: -; d_call: -
cdr3_aa: CASSRRQGYTGELFF; cdr3_nt: TGTGCCAGCAGCCGCCGACAGGGATACACCGGGGAGCTGTTTTTT; v_call: TRBV14; j_call: TRBJ2-2; clone_size: -; d_call: TRBD1
cdr3_aa: CASLPAGDRRNQPQHF; cdr3_nt: TGTGCCAGCCTTCCCGCGGGGGATCGGCGAAATCAGCCCCAGCATTTT; v_call: TRBV28; j_call: TRBJ1-5; clone_size: -; d_call: -
cdr3_aa: CASSFDRDSGYTF; cdr3_nt: TGTGCCAGCAGCTTTGACAGGGATAGTGGCTACACCTTC; v_call: TRBV7-9; j_call: TRBJ1-2; clone_size: once; d_call: TRBD1
cdr3_aa: CASSAKGPTRETQYF; cdr3_nt: TGTGCCAGTAGTGCAAAGGGGCCAACAAGGGAGACCCAGTACTTC; v_call: TRBV19; j_call: TRBJ2-5; clone_size: -; d_call: -
cdr3_aa: CASSATGDSYNEQFF; cdr3_nt: TGTGCCAGCAGCGCGACAGGGGACTCCTACAATGAGCAGTTCTTC; v_call: TRBV9; j_call: TRBJ2-1; clone_size: once; d_call: TRBD1
cdr3_aa: CASSQVARGTNGNTIYF; cdr3_nt: TGTGCCAGCAGCCAAGTTGCCCGGGGGACGAACGGAAACACCATATATTTT; v_call: TRBV4-2; j_call: TRBJ1-3; clone_size: -; d_call: -
cdr3_aa: CAWSRGGSGNTIYF; cdr3_nt: TGTGCCTGGTCCCGGGGGGGCTCTGGAAACACCATATATTTT; v_call: TRBV30; j_call: TRBJ1-3; clone_size: -; d_call: -
cdr3_aa: CASSQEASGFTDTQYF; cdr3_nt: TGTGCCAGCAGCCAAGAGGCGTCAGGTTTCACAGATACGCAGTATTTT; v_call: TRBV3-1/TRBV3-2; j_call: TRBJ2-3; clone_size: -; d_call: -
cdr3_aa: CASSFRTGYLVETQYF; cdr3_nt: TGTGCCAGCAGCTTCCGGACAGGGTATTTGGTAGAGACCCAGTACTTC; v_call: TRBV5-4; j_call: TRBJ2-5; clone_size: once; d_call: TRBD1
cdr3_aa: CASSHPFPPGQGIRRTSGANVLTF; cdr3_nt: TGCGCCAGCAGTCATCCGTTCCCACCGGGACAGGGGATAAGAAGAACCTCTGGGGCCAACGTCCTGACTTTC; v_call: TRBV23-1; j_call: TRBJ2-6; clone_size: -; d_call: TRBD1
cdr3_aa: CASSPRGSTDTQYF; cdr3_nt: TGTGCCAGCAGTCCCCGCGGGAGCACAGATACGCAGTATTTT; v_call: TRBV28; j_call: TRBJ2-3; clone_size: once; d_call: -
cdr3_aa: CASSPSWGEVNNEQFF; cdr3_nt: TGCGCCAGCAGCCCCTCTTGGGGGGAAGTTAACAATGAGCAGTTCTTC; v_call: TRBV5-1; j_call: TRBJ2-1; clone_size: -; d_call: -
cdr3_aa: CASGSGTGELFF; cdr3_nt: TGCGCCAGCGGATCGGGTACCGGGGAGCTGTTTTTT; v_call: TRBV5-1; j_call: TRBJ2-2; clone_size: -; d_call: -
cdr3_aa: CAWSVFGKNIQYF; cdr3_nt: TGTGCCTGGAGTGTTTTCGGGAAAAACATTCAGTACTTC; v_call: TRBV30; j_call: TRBJ2-4; clone_size: once; d_call: -